Sequencing of this T cell receptor beta chain was carried out in a study of tumor-infiltrating lymphocytes in oesophageal squamous cell carcinoma. This clonotype came up a few times. V lost 5 bases and J lost 4; bases outside the gene matches: 6. The CDR3 is 14 residues long. Germline CDR1 and CDR2: SGHAT and FQNNGV. TCRdb re-called the PCR reads through MiXCR, storing one row per CDR3 protein. The data contain 15,000 to 20,000 distinct CDR3 sequences, approximately 46% of them seen just once; the ten biggest clones take up 30% to 35%. The sequence was collected from a female donor with esophageal squamous cell carcinoma. The sample was normal esophageal tissue next to the tumor. The chain employs TRBV11-2 and TRBJ1-2; the match to TRBD1 covers 8 bases. The CDR3 nucleotides are TGTGCCAGCAGCCCGGGACAGGCGGTCTATGGCTACACCTTC. The encoded protein is CASSPGQAVYGYTF.